The clone carrying this T cell receptor (beta chain) was recorded at least ten times. The germline CDR1 and CDR2 sequences are MDHEN and SYDVKM. This CDR3 region has 15 residues. With 7 bases clipped from V and 4 bases from J, the junction kept 12 bases outside the gene matches. The record originates from a study of T cells in Graves' hyperthyroidism and ophthalmopathy. TCR beta CDR3 region amplification was performed from RNA transcripts. Carried out on the TCR CDR3, a first-round RT-PCR used the HTBI primer set. TCRdb used MiXCR to reprocess the multiplex PCR reads, holding one entry per CDR3 protein. Of over 350,000 distinct CDR3 sequences listed, around 20% are singletons.

Sequencing was done on a sample of blood. This sequence originates from a young man with Graves' ophthalmopathy. The chain joins TRBV28 to TRBJ1-1; 7 positions match TRBD1. The CDR3 DNA is TGTGCCAGCACCCCCATGGACAGGAGGGGCACTGAAGCTTTCTTT. This sequence encodes CASTPMDRRGTEAFF. Complete variable domain (other parts from reference TRBV28 and TRBJ1-1): DVKVTQSSRYLVKRTGEKVFLECVQDMDHENMFWYRQDPGLGLRLIYFSYDVKMKEKGDIPEGYSVSREKKERFSLILESASTNQTSMYLCASTPMDRRGTEAFFGQGTRLTVV.